The 19 T cell receptor beta chains reported below all come from one sample, sequenced in a study of tumor and adjacent non-tumor tissue in lung cancer. This sample's RNA came from whole unsorted tissue. TCRbeta libraries were built with three rounds of nested PCR, modified from ARM-PCR. TCRdb redid the calling of the multiplex PCR reads with MiXCR, one entry per CDR3 protein. Of 84,000 or so distinct CDR3 sequences in the sample, 61% were seen once. Sample: lung tumor tissue. Source of these receptors: a man between 70 and 80 years old with non-small cell lung cancer.

V usage is TRBV6-1 and J usage is TRBJ2-2; no reliable D call. V was clipped by 8 bases and J by 4 bases, with 20 bases between them. CDR3 length equals 16 residues. Germline V gene lookup returns CDR1 MNHNS and CDR2 SASEGT. CDR3 DNA: TGTGCCAGCGGTGTCGGGCAGCTTTTTAGCACCGGGGAGCTGTTTTTT. It translates to CASGVGQLFSTGELFF.

About this clonotype itself: The junction shows a germline mismatch at one end, possibly a read error. The chain links TRBV12-3 or TRBV12-4 to TRBJ2-6; D may be TRBD1 (5 bases). The CDR3 has 14 amino acids. Here the CDR3 reads CASGGNSGASVLTF. CDR3 coding DNA: TGTGCCAGCGGTGGGAACTCTGGGGCCAGCGTCCTGACTTTC.

In regard to this clonotype: The junction differs from germline at one of its ends, possibly a read error. This rearrangement joins TRBV4-1 to TRBJ2-7; 7 positions match TRBD1. Germline V gene lookup returns CDR1 MGHRA and CDR2 YSYEKL. This CDR3 is built from 15 residues. Here the CDR3 reads CASRLRDSSSYEQNF. The CDR3 DNA follows: TGCGCCAGTAGACTCCGGGACAGTTCATCCTACGAGCAGAACTTC.

This sequence joins TRBV5-6 and TRBJ2-7; D is ambiguous. Trimming left V 4 bases short and J 7 bases short, with 15 bases between. Looked up from germline, CDR1 is SGHDT and CDR2 is YYEEEE. The CDR3 sequence is 13 residues long. This chain's CDR3 is CASSRFAMREQYF. The CDR3 bases are TGTGCCAGCAGCCGTTTTGCCATGAGGGAGCAGTACTTC.

This clonotype has just a few counts. The rearrangement uses TRBV28 and TRBJ2-1; the D is unclear. The CDR3 is 12 residues long. CDR1 is MDHEN, CDR2 SYDVKM, per germline. Trimming shortened V by 3 bases and J by 10 bases, and 10 bases separated the two germline ends. The CDR3 nucleotides read TGTGCCAGCAGTTTCTCTCCCCGGGAGCAGTTCTTC. This encodes CASSFSPREQFF.

This clonotype was detected a few times. The CDR3 DNA sequence: TGTGCCAGCAGCCAAATAGGGACGCGGACCGGGGAGCTGTTTTTT. Protein: CASSQIGTRTGELFF. The chain is built from TRBV14 and TRBJ2-2; the D gene could be TRBD1 or TRBD2 (5 bases each). The CDR3 length is 15 residues. CDR1 and CDR2 from the germline V gene are SGHDN and FVKESK. With 2 bases removed from V and 5 bases from J, the gap between germline ends came to 12 bases.

The rearrangement uses TRBV20-1 and TRBJ2-1; 9 bases line up with TRBD1. Germline CDR1 DFQATT, CDR2 SNEGSKA (reference sequence). This CDR3 region has 14 residues. The CDR3 reads CNDSKRTGVNEQFF. CDR3 sequence (DNA): TGCAATGATAGTAAAAGGACAGGGGTCAATGAGCAGTTCTTC.

Concerning this clonotype itself: A much bigger clone sits one base away, suggesting this may be a read error. The V and J genes are TRBV28 and TRBJ1-1; D uncertain. The CDR3 spans 15 residues. Germline V CDR1 and CDR2: MDHEN, SYDVKM. CDR3 amino acids: CASRRGPNAYTVAFF. CDR3 nucleotide sequence: TGTGCCAGCAGGCGTGGGCCCAATGCGTACACTGTAGCTTTCTTT.

A single count supports this clonotype. One end of the junction varies from germline; a read error may be responsible. CDR3 sequence: CASSLQGAGVAKSIQYF. Written as DNA, the CDR3 is TGTGCCAGCAGTTTACAGGGGGCGGGGGTGGCCAAAAGCATTCAGTACTTC. The chain recombines TRBV28 with TRBJ2-4; D may be TRBD1 (8 bases). The CDR3 contains 17 residues. Germline assignment: CDR1 MDHEN and CDR2 SYDVKM.

As concerns this clonotype: Because the CDR3 is missing its conserved closing phenylalanine or tryptophan, this is likely a read error. The DNA is omitted, as the CDR3 cannot be located on it reliably, and the CDR3 follows TCRdb's listing. V is TRBV4-2 and J is TRBJ2-5; the DNA was not compared with TRBD1, the D call given in the table. The CDR3 is 13 amino acids in total, end residues counted. The germline V gene encodes CDR1 LGHNA and CDR2 YNFKEQ. CDR3 region: CACSLRGRETKYI.

This clonotype was seen only once. Mismatch with germline at one junction end may stem from a read error. This chain connects TRBV11-2 to TRBJ2-7; 7 bases fit TRBD1. CDR3 length equals 16 residues. Germline lookup yields CDR1 SGHAT and CDR2 FQNNGV. The CDR3 nucleotides read TGTGCCAGCAGCTTAGCAGAAGTGACAGGGACCTACGAGCAATACTTC. Translation: CASSLAEVTGTYEQYF.

Concerning this clonotype itself: Germline and junction disagree at one end, which may indicate a read error. V is TRBV6-5 and J is TRBJ2-2; a possible D gene is TRBD2 (5 bases). Germline V lookup: CDR1 MNHEY, CDR2 SVGAGI. The CDR3 extends over 15 amino acids. The CDR3, as DNA: TGTGCCAGCACCCTCGGGCTCTCGATTCCCGGGGTGCTGTTTTTT. The encoded protein is CASTLGLSIPGVLFF.

As regards this clonotype: Relative to the germline gene, one junction end is altered; a read error may explain this. The chain is built from TRBV5-4 and TRBJ1-2, with no clear D. CDR1 is SGHNT and CDR2 is YYREEE in the germline V gene (reference sequence). This CDR3 region has 15 residues. As DNA, the CDR3 is TGTGCCAGCAGACCAAGACCCGGGAAAACCTATGACTACACCTTC. It encodes CASRPRPGKTYDYTF.

The V and J genes are TRBV30 and TRBJ1-5; D is possibly TRBD1 (6 bases). With 0 bases removed from V and 4 bases from J, the gap between germline ends came to 10 bases. The CDR3 extends over 14 amino acids. The germline gives CDR1 GTSNPN, CDR2 SVGIG (reference sequence). The CDR3 loop is CAWSVSRGNQPQHF. The CDR3 nucleotides read TGTGCCTGGAGTGTATCCAGGGGTAATCAGCCCCAGCATTTT.

Note on this clonotype: The conserved phenylalanine or tryptophan is not found at the CDR3 terminus, so this likely reflects a read error. The V and J genes are TRBV5-1 and TRBJ2-1; possible D gene TRBD1, 6 bases. V lost 7 bases, J lost 9 bases, and 11 bases lay in between. Per germline, CDR1 SGHRS and CDR2 YFSETQ. This CDR3 contains 11 residues. Here the CDR3 DNA reads TGCGCCAGCTTTGGGGGCGGTGAGCAGTTCCTT. It yields the protein CASFGGGEQFL.

A remark on this clonotype: Germline is not matched at one junction end, which may reflect a read error. This rearrangement joins TRBV6-2 or TRBV6-3 to TRBJ2-5; D is uncertain. Germline V gene lookup returns CDR1 MNHEY and CDR2 SVGEGT. CDR3 length equals 14 residues. This CDR3 reads CANSHPSNSETQYF. In DNA form, the CDR3 reads TGTGCCAACAGTCACCCTAGTAATTCGGAGACCCAGTATTTC.

Regarding this clonotype: The missing conserved phenylalanine or tryptophan at the end of this CDR3 makes a read error likely. No DNA is shown, since the ends of the CDR3 on it are uncertain; the CDR3 is the one TCRdb lists. The V and J genes are TRBV11-2 and TRBJ1-1; the table's D call of TRBD1 was not tested on the DNA. The CDR3 is 14 amino acids in total, end residues counted. Per germline, CDR1 SGHAT and CDR2 FQNNGV. CDR3 sequence reads: CASSLIGANTEAFI.

With respect to this clonotype: A single base separates this from a much larger clone, so it may be a read error. V gene TRBV20-1 combines with J gene TRBJ1-6; no reliable D call. This CDR3 contains 16 residues. CDR1 and CDR2 from the germline V gene are DFQATT and SNEGSKA (reference sequence). CDR3 residues: CSTRDQVGLYNSPLHF. As DNA, the CDR3 is TGCAGTACTAGAGATCAAGTAGGCCTCTATAATTCACCCCTCCACTTT.

With respect to this clonotype: A much larger clone sits a single nucleotide away, making a read error possible. The V call is TRBV10-3, the J call TRBJ2-7, with TRBD1 matching over 9 bases. V shed 1 base and J 7 bases; nucleotides not matched to a gene: 8. CDR3 length equals 15 residues. Per germline, CDR1 ENHRY and CDR2 SYGVKD. The DNA of the CDR3 is TGTGCCATCAGTGAGTGGGGGACAGGGCCGGAGGAGCAGTACTTC. Its protein is CAISEWGTGPEEQYF.